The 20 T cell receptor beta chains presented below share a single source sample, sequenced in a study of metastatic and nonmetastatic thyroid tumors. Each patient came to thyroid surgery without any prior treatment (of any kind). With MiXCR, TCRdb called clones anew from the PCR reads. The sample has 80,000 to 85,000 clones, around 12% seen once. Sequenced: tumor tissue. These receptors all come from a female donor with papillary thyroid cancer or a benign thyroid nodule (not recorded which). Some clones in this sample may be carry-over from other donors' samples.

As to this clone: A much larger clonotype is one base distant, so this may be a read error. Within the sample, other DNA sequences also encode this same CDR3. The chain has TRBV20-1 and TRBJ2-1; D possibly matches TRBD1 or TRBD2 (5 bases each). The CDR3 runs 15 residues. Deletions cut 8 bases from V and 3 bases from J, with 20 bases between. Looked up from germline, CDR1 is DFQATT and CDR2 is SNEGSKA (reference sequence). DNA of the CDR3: TGCAGTAAAAGGGGTAGGCGGGCGGGCTACAATGAGCAGTTCTTC. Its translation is CSKRGRRAGYNEQFF.

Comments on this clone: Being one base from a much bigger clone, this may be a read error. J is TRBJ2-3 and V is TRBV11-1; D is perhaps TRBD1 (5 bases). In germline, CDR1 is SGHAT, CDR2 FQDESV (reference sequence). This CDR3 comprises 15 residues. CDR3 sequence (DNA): TGTGCCAGCAGCGGCATAAGGGGTAGCACATATACGCAGTATTTT. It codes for CASSGIRGSTYTQYF. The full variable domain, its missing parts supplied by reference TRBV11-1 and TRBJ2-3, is EAEVAQSPRYKITEKSQAVAFWCDPISGHATLYWYRQILGQGPELLVQFQDESVVDDSQLPKDRFSAERLKGVDSTLKIQPAELGDSAMYLCASSGIRGSTYTQYFGPGTRLTVL.

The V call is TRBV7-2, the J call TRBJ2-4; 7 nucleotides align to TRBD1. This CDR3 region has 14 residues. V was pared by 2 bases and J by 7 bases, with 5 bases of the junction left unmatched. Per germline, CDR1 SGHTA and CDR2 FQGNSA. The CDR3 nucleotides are TGTGCCAGCAGCTTAAATCCGGGACAGAACATTCAGTACTTC. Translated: CASSLNPGQNIQYF.

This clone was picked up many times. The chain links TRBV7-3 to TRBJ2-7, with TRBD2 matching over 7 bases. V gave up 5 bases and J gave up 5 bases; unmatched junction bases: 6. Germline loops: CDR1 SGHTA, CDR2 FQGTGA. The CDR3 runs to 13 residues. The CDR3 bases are TGTGCCAGCAGCGAGGGACTAAGACACGAGCAGTACTTC. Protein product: CASSEGLRHEQYF. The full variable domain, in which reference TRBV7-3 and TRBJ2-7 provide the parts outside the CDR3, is GAGVSQTPSNKVTEKGKYVELRCDPISGHTALYWYRQSLGQGPEFLIYFQGTGAADDSGLPNDRFFAVRPEGSVSTLKIQRTERGDSAVYLCASSEGLRHEQYFGPGTRLTVT.

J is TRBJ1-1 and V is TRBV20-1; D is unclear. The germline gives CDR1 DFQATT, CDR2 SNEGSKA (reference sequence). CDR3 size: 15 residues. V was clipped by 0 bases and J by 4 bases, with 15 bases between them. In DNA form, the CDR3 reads TGCAGTGCTAGAGATTCCCGGGTTCGTTGCACTGAAGCTTTCTTT. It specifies CSARDSRVRCTEAFF.

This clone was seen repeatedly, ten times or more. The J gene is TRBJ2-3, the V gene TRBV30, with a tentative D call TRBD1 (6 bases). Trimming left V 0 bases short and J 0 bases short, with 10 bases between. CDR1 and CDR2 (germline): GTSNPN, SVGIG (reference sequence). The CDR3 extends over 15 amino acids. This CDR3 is CAWSVQGGSTDTQYF. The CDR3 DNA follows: TGTGCCTGGAGTGTACAAGGGGGTAGCACAGATACGCAGTATTTT. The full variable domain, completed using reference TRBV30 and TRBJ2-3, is SQTIHQWPATLVQPVGSPLSLECTVEGTSNPNLYWYRQAAGRGLQLLFYSVGIGQISSEVPQNLSASRPQDRQFILSSKKLLLSDSGFYLCAWSVQGGSTDTQYFGPGTRLTVL.

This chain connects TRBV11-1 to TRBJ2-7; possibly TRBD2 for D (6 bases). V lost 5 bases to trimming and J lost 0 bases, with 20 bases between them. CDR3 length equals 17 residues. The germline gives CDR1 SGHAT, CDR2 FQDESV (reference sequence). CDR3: CASSLLGGSGISYEQYF. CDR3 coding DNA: TGTGCCAGCAGCCTCTTAGGAGGGAGTGGGATCTCCTACGAGCAGTACTTC.

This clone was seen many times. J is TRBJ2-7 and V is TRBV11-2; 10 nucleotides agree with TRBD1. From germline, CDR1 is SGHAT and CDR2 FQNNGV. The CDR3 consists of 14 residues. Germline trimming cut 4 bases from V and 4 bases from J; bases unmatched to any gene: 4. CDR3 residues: CASSSTGGMYEQYF. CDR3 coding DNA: TGTGCCAGCAGCTCGACAGGGGGCATGTACGAGCAGTACTTC.

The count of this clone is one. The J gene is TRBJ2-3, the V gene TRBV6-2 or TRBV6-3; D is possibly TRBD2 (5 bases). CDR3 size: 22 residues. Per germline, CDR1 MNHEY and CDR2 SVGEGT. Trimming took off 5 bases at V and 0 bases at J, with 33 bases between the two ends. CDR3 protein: CASSPLQGGLVPRPSSTDTQYF. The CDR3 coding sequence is TGTGCCAGCAGTCCTCTCCAAGGCGGACTCGTACCTCGTCCCTCTAGCACAGATACGCAGTATTTT.

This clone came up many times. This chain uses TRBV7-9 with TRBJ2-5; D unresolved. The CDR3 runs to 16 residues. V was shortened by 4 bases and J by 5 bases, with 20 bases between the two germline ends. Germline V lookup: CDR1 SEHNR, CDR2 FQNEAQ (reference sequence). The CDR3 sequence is CASSSLVGVSAETQYF. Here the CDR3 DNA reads TGTGCCAGCAGCTCACTGGTCGGAGTTTCCGCGGAGACCCAGTACTTC.

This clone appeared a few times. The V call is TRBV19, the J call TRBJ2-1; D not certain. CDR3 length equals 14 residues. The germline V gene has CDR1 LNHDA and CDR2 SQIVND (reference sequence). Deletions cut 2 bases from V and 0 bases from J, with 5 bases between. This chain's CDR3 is CASSIIGSYNEQFF. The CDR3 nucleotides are TGTGCCAGTAGTATAATCGGCTCCTACAATGAGCAGTTCTTC.

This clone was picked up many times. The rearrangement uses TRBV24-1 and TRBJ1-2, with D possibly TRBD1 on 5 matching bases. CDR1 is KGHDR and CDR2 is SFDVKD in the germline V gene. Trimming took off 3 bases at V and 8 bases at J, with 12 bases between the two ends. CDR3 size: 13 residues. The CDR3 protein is CATSDARGSGYTF. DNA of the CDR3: TGTGCCACCAGTGATGCCCGGGGCTCCGGCTACACCTTC.

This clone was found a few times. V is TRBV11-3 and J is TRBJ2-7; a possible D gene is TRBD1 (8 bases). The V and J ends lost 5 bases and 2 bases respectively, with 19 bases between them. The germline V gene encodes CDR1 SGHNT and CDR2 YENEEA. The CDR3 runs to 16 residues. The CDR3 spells CASSPTGGDGPYEQYF. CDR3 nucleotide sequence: TGTGCCAGCAGCCCCACAGGGGGGGATGGCCCCTACGAGCAGTACTTC.

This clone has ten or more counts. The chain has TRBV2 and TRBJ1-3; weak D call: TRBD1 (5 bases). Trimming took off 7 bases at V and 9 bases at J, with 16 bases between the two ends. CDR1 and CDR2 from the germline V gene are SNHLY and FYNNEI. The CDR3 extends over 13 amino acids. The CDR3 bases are TGTGCCAGCACTCGAGGGGTGATCGGCACCATATATTTT. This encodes CASTRGVIGTIYF. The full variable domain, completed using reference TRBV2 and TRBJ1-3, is EPEVTQTPSHQVTQMGQEVILRCVPISNHLYFYWYRQILGQKVEFLVSFYNNEISEKSEIFDDQFSVERPDGSNFTLKIRSTKLEDSAMYFCASTRGVIGTIYFGEGSWLTVV.

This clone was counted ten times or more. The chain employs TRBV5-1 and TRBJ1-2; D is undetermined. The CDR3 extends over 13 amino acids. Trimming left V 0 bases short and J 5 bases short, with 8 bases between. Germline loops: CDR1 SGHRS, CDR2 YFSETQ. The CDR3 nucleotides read TGCGCCAGCAGCTTGGACTACATGTATGGCTACACCTTC. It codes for CASSLDYMYGYTF.

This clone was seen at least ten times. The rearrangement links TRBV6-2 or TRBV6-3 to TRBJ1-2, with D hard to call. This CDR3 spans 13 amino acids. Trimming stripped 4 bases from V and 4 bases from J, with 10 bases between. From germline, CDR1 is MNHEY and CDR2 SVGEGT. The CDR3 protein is CASSSDFSYGYTF. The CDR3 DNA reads TGTGCCAGCAGTTCGGACTTTAGCTATGGCTACACCTTC.

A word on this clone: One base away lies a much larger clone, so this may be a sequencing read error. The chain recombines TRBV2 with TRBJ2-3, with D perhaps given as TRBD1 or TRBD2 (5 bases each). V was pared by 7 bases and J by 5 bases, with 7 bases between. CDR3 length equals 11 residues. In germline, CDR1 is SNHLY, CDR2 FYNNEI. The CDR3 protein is CASMRGDTQYF. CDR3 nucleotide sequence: TGTGCCAGCATGAGGGGAGATACGCAGTATTTT. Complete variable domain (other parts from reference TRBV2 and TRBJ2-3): EPEVTQTPSHQVTQMGQEVILRCVPISNHLYFYWYRQILGQKVEFLVSFYNNEISEKSEIFDDQFSVERPDGSNFTLKIRSTKLEDSAMYFCASMRGDTQYFGPGTRLTVL.

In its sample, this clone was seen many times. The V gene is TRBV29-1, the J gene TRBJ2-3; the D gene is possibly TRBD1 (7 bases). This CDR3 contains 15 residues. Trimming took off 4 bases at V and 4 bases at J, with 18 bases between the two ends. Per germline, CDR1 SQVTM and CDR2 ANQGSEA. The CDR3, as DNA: TGCAGCGTTGCCGGTAGGAGGGGGCCGGCAGATACGCAGTATTTT. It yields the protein CSVAGRRGPADTQYF.

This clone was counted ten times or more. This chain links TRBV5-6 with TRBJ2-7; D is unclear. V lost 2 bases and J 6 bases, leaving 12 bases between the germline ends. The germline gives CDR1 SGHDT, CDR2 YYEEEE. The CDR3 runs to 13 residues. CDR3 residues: CASSFLDLAEQYF. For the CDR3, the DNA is TGTGCCAGCAGCTTTCTCGACTTGGCCGAGCAGTACTTC.

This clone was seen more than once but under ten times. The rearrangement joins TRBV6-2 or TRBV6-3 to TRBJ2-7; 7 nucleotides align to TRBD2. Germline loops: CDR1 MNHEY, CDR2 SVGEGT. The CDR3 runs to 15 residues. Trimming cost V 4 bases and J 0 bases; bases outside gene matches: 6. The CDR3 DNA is TGTGCCAGCAGTTTCCCCGGGACTACCTCCTACGAGCAGTACTTC. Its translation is CASSFPGTTSYEQYF.